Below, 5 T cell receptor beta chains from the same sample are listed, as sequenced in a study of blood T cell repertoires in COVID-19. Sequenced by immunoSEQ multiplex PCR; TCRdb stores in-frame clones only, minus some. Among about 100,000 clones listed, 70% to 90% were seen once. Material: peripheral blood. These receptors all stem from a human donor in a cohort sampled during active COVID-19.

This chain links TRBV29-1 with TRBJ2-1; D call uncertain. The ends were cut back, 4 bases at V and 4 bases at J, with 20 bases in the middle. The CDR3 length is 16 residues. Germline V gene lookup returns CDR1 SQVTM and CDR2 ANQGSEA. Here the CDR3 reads CSVVVSSARQYNEQFF. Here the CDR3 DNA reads TGCAGCGTTGTTGTATCGTCCGCCAGACAATACAATGAGCAGTTCTTC.

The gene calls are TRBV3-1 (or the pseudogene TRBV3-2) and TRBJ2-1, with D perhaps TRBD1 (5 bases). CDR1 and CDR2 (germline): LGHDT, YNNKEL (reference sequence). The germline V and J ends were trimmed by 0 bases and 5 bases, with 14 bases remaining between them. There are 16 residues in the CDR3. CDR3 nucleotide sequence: TGTGCCAGCAGCCAAGATATTGGAACAGGCCACAATGAGCAGTTCTTC. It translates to CASSQDIGTGHNEQFF.

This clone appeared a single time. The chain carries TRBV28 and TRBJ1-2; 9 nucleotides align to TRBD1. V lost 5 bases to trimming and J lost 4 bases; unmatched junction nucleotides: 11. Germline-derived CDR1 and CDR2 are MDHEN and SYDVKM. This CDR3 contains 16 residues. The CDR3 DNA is TGTGCCAGCAGTATCAACCGACAGGGGGACCTCTATGGCTACACCTTC. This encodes CASSINRQGDLYGYTF.

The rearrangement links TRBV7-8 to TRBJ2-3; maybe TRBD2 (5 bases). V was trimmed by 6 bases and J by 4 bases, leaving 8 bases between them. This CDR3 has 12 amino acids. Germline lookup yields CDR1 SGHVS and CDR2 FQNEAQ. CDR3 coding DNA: TGTGCCAGCAGGGACTCGGCAGATACGCAGTATTTT. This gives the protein CASRDSADTQYF.

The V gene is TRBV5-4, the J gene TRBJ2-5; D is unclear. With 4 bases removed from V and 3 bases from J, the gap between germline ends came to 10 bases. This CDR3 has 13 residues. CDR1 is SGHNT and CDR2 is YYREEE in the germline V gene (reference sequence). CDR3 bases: TGTGCCAGCAGCGCGACAAGTAAAGAGACCCAGTACTTC. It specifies CASSATSKETQYF.